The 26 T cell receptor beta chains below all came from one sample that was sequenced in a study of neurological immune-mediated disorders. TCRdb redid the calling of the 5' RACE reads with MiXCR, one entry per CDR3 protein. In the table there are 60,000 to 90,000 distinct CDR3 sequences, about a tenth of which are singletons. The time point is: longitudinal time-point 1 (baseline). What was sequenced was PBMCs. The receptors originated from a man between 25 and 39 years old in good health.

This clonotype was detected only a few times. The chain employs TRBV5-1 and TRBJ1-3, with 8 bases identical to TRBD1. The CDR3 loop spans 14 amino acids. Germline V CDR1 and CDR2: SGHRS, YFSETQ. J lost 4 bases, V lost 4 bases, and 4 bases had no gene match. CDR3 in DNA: TGCGCCAGCAGCCTAGGACAGGGAGGAAACACCATATATTTT. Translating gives CASSLGQGGNTIYF.

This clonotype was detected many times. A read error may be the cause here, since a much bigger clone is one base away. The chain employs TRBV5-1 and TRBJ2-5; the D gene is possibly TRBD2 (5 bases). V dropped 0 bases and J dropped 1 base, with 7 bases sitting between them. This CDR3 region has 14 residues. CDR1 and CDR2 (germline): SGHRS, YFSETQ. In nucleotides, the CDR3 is TGCGCCAGCAGCTTGGGCGGGTTCCAAGAGACCCAGTACTTC. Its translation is CASSLGGFQETQYF.

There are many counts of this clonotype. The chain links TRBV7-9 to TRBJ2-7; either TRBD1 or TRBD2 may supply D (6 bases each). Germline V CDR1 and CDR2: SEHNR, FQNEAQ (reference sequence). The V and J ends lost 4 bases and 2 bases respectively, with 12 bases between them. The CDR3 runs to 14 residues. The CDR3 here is CASSWGAGAYEQYF. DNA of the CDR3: TGTGCCAGCAGCTGGGGGGCAGGGGCCTACGAGCAGTACTTC.

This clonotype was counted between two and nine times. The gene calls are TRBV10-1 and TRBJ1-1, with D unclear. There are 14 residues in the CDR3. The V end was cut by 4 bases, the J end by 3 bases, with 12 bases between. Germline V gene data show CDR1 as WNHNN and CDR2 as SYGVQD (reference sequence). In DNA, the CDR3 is TGCGCCAGCAGTGCTAATTCGGGGTACACTGAAGCTTTCTTT. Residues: CASSANSGYTEAFF.

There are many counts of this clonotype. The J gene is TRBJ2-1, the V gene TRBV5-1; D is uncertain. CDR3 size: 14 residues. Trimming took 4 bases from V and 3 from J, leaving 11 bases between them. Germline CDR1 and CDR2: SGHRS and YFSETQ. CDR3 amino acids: CASSPGENYNEQFF. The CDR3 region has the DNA TGCGCCAGCAGCCCAGGCGAAAACTACAATGAGCAGTTCTTC.

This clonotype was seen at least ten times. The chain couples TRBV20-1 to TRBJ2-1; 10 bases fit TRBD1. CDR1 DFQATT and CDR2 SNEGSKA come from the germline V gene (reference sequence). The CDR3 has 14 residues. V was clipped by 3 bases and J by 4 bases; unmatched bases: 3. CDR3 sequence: CSASRDRGYNEQFF. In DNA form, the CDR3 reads TGCAGTGCTAGTCGGGACAGGGGATACAATGAGCAGTTCTTC.

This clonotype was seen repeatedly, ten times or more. CDR3 region: CASSLEASGNEQFF. CDR3 nucleotides: TGTGCCAGCAGCTTAGAAGCTAGCGGGAATGAGCAGTTCTTC. The chain is built from TRBV11-3 and TRBJ2-1; 8 bases fit TRBD2. This CDR3 has 14 residues. The V segment lost 0 bases and the J segment 7 bases; nucleotides outside the gene matches: 2. Germline values: CDR1 SGHNT, CDR2 YENEEA.

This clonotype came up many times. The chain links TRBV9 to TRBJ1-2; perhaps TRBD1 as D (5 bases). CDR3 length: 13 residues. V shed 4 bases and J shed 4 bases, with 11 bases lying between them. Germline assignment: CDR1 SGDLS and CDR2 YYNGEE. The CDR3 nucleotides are TGTGCCAGCAGCCCCGCAGGGAGCTATGGCTACACCTTC. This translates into CASSPAGSYGYTF. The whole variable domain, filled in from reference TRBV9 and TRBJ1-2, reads DSGVTQTPKHLITATGQRVTLRCSPRSGDLSVYWYQQSLDQGLQFLIQYYNGEERAKGNILERFSAQQFPDLHSELNLSSLELGDSALYFCASSPAGSYGYTFGSGTRLTVV.

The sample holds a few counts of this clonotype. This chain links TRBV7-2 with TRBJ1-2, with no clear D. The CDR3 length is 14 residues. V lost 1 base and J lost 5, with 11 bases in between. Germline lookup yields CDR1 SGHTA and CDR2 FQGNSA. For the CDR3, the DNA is TGTGCCAGCAGCTTAGATGGCCTAATTTATGGCTACACCTTC. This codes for CASSLDGLIYGYTF.

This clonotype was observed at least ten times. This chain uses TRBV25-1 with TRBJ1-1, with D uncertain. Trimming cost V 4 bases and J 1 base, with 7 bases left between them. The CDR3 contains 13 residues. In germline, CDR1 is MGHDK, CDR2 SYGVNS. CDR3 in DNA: TGTGCCAGCAGTGCGGCGGGGAACACTGAAGCTTTCTTT. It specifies CASSAAGNTEAFF.

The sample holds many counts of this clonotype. CDR3 sequence (DNA): TGTGCCAGCAGCCCCGGACTTCGGGAGACCCAGTACTTC. It codes for CASSPGLRETQYF. The chain employs TRBV7-9 and TRBJ2-5, with D maybe TRBD2 (5 bases). V gave up 5 bases and J gave up 5 bases, with 12 bases separating them. Germline values: CDR1 SEHNR, CDR2 FQNEAQ (reference sequence). This CDR3 spans 13 amino acids.

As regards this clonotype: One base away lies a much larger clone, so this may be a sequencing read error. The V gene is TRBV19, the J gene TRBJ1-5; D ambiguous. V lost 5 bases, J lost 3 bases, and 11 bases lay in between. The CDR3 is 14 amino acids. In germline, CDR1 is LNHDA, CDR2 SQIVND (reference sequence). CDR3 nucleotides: TGTGCCAGTAGTGAGCGGGCAGACAATCAGCCCCAGCATTTT. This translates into CASSERADNQPQHF.

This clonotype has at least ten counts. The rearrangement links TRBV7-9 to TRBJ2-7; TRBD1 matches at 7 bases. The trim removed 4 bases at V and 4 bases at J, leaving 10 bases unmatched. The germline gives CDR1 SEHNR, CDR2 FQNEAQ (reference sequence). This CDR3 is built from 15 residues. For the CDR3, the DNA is TGTGCCAGCAGCTCCTGGACAGGCCTCGAATACGAGCAGTACTTC. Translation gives CASSSWTGLEYEQYF. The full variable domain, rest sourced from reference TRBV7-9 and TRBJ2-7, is DTGVSQNPRHKITKRGQNVTFRCDPISEHNRLYWYRQTLGQGPEFLTYFQNEAQLEKSRLLSDRFSAERPKGSFSTLEIQRTEQGDSAMYLCASSSWTGLEYEQYFGPGTRLTVT.

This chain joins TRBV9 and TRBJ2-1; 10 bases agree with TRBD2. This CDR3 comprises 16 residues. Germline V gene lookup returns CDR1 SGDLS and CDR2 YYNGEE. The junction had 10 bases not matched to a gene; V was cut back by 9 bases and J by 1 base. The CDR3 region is CAIDPSGRTSYNEQFF. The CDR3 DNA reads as TGTGCCATTGACCCTAGCGGGAGAACGTCCTACAATGAGCAGTTCTTC.

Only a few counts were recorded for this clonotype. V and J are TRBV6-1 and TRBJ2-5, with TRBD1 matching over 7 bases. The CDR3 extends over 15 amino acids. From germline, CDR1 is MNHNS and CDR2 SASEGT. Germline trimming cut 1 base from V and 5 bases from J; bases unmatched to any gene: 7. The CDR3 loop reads CASSEGLGGGETQYF. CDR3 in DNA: TGTGCCAGCAGTGAAGGGCTAGGGGGCGGCGAGACCCAGTACTTC.

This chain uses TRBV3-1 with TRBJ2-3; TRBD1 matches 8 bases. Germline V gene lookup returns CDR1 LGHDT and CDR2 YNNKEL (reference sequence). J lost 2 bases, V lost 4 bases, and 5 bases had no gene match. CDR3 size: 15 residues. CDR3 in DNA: TGTGCCAGCAGCCGTGGACAGGGTGCCACAGATACGCAGTATTTT. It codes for CASSRGQGATDTQYF.

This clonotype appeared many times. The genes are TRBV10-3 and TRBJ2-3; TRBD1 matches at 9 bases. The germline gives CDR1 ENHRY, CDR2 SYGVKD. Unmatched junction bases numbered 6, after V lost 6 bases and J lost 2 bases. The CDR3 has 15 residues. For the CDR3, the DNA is TGTGCCATCAGCCCCGGACAGGGGATCACAGATACGCAGTATTTT. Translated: CAISPGQGITDTQYF.

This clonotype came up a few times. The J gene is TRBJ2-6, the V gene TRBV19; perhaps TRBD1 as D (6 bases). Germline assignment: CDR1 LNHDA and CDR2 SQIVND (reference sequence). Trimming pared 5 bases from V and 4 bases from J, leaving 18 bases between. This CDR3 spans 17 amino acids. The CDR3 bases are TGTGCCAGTAGTCTTCCGGGCAGGGGTTCCGGGGCCAACGTCCTGACTTTC. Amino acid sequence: CASSLPGRGSGANVLTF.

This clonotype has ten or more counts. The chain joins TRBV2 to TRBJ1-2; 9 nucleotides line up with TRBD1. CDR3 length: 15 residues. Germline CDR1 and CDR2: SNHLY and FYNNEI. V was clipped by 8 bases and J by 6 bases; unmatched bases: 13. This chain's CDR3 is CASQTDGTGRNGYTF. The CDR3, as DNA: TGTGCCAGCCAAACCGATGGGACAGGGCGAAATGGCTACACCTTC.

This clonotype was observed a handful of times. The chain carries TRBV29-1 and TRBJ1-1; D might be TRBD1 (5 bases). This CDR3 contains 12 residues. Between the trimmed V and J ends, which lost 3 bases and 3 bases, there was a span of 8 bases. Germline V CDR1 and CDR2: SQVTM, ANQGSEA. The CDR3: CSVEEGYTEAFF. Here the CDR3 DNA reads TGCAGCGTTGAGGAGGGGTACACTGAAGCTTTCTTT.

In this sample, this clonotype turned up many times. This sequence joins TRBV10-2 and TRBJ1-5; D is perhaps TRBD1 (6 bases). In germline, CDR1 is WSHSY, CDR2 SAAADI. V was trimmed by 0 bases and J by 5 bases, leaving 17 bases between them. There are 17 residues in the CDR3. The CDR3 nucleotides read TGCGCCAGCAGTGAGTCGAGGCACAGGGTAGGTGATCAGCCCCAGCATTTT. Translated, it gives CASSESRHRVGDQPQHF.

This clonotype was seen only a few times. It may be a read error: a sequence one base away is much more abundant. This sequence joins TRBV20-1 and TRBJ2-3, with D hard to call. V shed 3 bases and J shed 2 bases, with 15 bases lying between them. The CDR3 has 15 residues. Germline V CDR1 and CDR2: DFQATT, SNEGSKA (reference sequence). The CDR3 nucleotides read TGCAGTGCTAGTAGGAAGGGTGATGTCACAGATACGCAGTATTTT. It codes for CSASRKGDVTDTQYF.

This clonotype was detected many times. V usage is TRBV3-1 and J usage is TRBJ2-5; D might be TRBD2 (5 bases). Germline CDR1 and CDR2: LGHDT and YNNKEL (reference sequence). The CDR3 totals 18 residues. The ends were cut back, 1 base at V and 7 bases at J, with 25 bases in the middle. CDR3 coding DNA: TGTGCCAGCAGCCAAGCATCCCCAGCGGCTATTAATATGGGGACCCAGTACTTC. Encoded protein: CASSQASPAAINMGTQYF.

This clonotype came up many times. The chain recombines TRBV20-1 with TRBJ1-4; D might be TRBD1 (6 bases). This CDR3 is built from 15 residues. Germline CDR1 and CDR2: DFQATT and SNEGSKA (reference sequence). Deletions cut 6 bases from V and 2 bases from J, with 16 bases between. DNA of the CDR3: TGCAGTGCCTCGCTAAGTGGGGGCACTAATGAAAAACTGTTTTTT. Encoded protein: CSASLSGGTNEKLFF.

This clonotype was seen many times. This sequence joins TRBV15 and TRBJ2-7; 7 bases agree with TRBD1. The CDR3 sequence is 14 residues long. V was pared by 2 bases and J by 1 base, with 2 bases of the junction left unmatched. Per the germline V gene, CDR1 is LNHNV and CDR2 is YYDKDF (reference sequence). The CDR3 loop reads CATSRRDRSYEQYF. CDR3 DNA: TGTGCCACCAGCAGACGGGACAGATCCTACGAGCAGTACTTC.

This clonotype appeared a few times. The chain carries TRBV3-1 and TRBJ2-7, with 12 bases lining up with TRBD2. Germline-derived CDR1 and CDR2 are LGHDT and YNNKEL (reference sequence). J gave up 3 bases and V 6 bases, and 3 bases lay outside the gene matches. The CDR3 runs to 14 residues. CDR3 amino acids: CASRETSGSYEQYF. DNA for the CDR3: TGTGCCAGCAGGGAGACTAGCGGGAGCTACGAGCAGTACTTC.